These 2 T cell receptor beta chains came from one sample sequenced in a study of beta chain features in type 1 diabetes. Regarding the study as a whole: In all four CD4+ subsets, TCRB CDR3 length was significantly, moderately reduced in type 1 diabetes.

All of the isolated RNA was reverse transcribed, so expressed TCRB transcripts were sequenced. The data were produced by immunoSEQ multiplex PCR, yet TCRdb's version contains in-frame clones alone and is incomplete. This table has 250,000 to 350,000 clones, more than 13% appearing once. Their cognate antigens are unknown. Material for sequencing was naive CD4+ T cells from blood. Source of these receptors: a man in his thirties or forties with type 1 diabetes.

This clone occurred a few times. The V call is TRBV10-3, the J call TRBJ2-3, with a tentative D call TRBD1 (5 bases). The CDR3 runs 12 residues. V was pared by 11 bases and J by 2 bases, with 11 bases between. The V gene's germline CDR1 is ENHRY and CDR2 SYGVKD. CDR3 DNA: TGTGCCGCGACAGCAAACACAGATACGCAGTATTTT. Its translation is CAATANTDTQYF.

This chain joins TRBV28 and TRBJ1-1; D is undetermined. CDR1 is MDHEN and CDR2 is SYDVKM in the germline V gene. V was cut by 2 bases and J by 6 bases, with 10 bases left in between. CDR3 length equals 13 residues. In DNA form, the CDR3 reads TGTGCCAGCAGTTTACCCCAGGTGGCTGAAGCTTTCTTT. Protein: CASSLPQVAEAFF. The full variable domain, rest sourced from reference TRBV28 and TRBJ1-1, is DVKVTQSSRYLVKRTGEKVFLECVQDMDHENMFWYRQDPGLGLRLIYFSYDVKMKEKGDIPEGYSVSREKKERFSLILESASTNQTSMYLCASSLPQVAEAFFGQGTRLTVV.